The entry below describes one T cell receptor (beta chain). Its antigen is still unknown. Qualities for individual bases were not recorded, and no much larger clone is one base off. This sample is drawn from a study of blood T cell repertoires in COVID-19 (dated by TCRdb to about 2020). Looking at the study overall: Samples covering the acute and convalescent phases of COVID-19 were provided by collaborators in the United States, Italy and Spain. Samples came from the ongoing ImmuneRACE study (first 160 participants) plus 1,254 subjects from 6 global collaborators. Sample metadata almost always included a de-identified subject ID, COVID-19 status, age in years and sex. The repertoires were released in a freely available public database meant as a resource for research on the immune response to SARS-CoV-2. The dataset comprised deeply sampled blood TCRbeta repertoires from subjects exposed to, actively infected with, or recovered from COVID-19. The material from the prospective study consisted of cDNA or gDNA derived from T cells, B-cell-depleted T cells, or PBMCs. Where available, HLA class I and class II types were taken from metadata supplied by the sample provider and were not determined by assay-based typing.

The collaborating institutions used their own protocols to collect whole blood in K2EDTA tubes. For TCRbeta analysis, collaborator samples were shipped as frozen whole blood, as isolated PBMCs, or as DNA extracted from either sample type. The CDR3, from cysteine to phenylalanine, totals 15 residues. This entry keeps only the CDR3 DNA: 45 bases, framed from base 1. Based on the germline V gene (reference sequence), the CDR1 and CDR2 sequences are SGHKS and YYEKEE. Relative to germline, V is 0 bases shorter and J is 5 bases shorter, with 14 bases between their ends. On the study overall, not on this receptor specifically: The amount of clinical and demographic metadata varied by source and participant and was provided uncurated.

TCRbeta CDR3 regions were amplified from genomic DNA using the immunoSEQ Assay, a bias-controlled multiplex PCR. From the authors' description of their analysis: The number of nucleated cells in each sample was estimated from the amplification of reference gene primers within the assay. Sequence reads were collapsed and filtered to measure the absolute abundance of every unique TCRbeta CDR3 rearrangement. Productive Simpson clonality was computed per sample as the square root of Simpson's diversity index over productive rearrangements. TCRdb holds this immuneACCESS table with in-frame rearrangements only. Some clones are missing; in checked studies, unresolved V genes explain under half, and the rest has no known cause. That table furnishes V, J and clone size, whereas the DNA furnished D and trimming. This sample comprises more than 150,000 clones, around 85% of them detected only once. The top ten constitute roughly 9.2% of the sample.

The sequenced material came from peripheral blood. The chain was built from TRBV5-5 and TRBJ2-5; D gene: possibly TRBD1, on 5 matching bases. The sequence came from an elderly woman with acute or convalescent COVID-19. Here the CDR3 is given as CASSLGQGRIETQYF. The nucleotide sequence is TGTGCCAGCAGCTTGGGTCAGGGTCGGATCGAGACCCAGTACTTC.